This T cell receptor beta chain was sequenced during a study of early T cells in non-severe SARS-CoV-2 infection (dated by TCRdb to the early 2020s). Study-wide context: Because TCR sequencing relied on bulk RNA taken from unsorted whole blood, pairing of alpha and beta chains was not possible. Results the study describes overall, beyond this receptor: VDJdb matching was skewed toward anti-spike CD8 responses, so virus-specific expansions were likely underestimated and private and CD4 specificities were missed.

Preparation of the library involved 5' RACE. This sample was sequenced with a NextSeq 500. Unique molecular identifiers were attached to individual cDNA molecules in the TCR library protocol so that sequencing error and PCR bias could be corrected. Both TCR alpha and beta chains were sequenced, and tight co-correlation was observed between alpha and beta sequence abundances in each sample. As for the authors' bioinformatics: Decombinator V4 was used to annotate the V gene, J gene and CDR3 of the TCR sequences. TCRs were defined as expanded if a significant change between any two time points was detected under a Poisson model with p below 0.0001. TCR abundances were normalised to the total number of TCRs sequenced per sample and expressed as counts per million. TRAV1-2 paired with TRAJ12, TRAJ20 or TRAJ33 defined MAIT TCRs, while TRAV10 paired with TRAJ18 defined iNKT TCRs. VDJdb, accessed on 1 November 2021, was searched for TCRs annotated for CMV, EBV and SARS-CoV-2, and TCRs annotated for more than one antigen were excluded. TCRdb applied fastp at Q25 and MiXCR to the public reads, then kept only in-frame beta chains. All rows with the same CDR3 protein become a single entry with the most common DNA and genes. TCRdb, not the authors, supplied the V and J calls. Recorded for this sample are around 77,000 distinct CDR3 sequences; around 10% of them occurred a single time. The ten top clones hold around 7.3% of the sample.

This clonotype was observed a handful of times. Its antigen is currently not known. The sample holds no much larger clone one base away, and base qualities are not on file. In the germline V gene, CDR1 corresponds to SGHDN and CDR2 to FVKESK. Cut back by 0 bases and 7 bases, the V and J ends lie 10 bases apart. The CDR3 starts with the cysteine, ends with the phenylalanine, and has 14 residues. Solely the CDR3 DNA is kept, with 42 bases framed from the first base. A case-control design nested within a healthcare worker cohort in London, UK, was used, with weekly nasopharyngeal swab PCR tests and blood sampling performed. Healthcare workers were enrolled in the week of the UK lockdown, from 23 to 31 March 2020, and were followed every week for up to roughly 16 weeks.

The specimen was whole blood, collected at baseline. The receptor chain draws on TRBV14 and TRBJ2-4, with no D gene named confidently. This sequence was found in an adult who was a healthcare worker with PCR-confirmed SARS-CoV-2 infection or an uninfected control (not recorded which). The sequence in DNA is TGTGCCAGCAGCCAAGATCCGGCGGTCAACATTCAGTACTTC. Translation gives CASSQDPAVNIQYF. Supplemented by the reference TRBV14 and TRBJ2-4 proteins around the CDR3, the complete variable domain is EAGVTQFPSHSVIEKGQTVTLRCDPISGHDNLYWYRRVMGKEIKFLLHFVKESKQDESGMPNNRFLAERTGGTYSTLKVQPAELEDSGVYFCASSQDPAVNIQYFGAGTRLSVL.